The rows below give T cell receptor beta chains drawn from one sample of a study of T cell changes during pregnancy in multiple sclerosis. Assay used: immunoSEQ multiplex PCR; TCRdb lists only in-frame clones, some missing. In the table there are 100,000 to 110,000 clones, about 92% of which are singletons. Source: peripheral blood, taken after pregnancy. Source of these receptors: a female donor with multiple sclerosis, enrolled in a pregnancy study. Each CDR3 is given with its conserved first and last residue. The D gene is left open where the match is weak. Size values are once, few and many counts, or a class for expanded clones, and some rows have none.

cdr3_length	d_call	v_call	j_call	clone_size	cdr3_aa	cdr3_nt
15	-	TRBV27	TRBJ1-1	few	CASSFATARNTEAFF	TGTGCCAGCAGTTTCGCGACAGCGAGAAACACTGAAGCTTTCTTT
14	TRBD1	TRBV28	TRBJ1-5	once	CASGWTGLNQPQHF	TGTGCCAGCGGCTGGACAGGGTTGAATCAGCCCCAGCATTTT
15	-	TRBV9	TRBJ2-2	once	CASRPLGGNTGELFF	TGTGCCAGCAGACCGCTAGGAGGAAACACCGGGGAGCTGTTTTTT
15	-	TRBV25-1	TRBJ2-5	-	CASSEYRGAGETQYF	TGTGCCAGCAGTGAATACAGGGGGGCAGGGGAGACCCAGTACTTC
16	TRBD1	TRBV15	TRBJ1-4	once	CATSREGQATNEKLFF	TGTGCCACCAGCAGAGAGGGACAGGCAACTAATGAAAAACTGTTTTTT
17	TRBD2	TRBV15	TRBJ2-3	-	CATSNIRLAGLTDTQYF	TGTGCCACCAGCAACATACGGCTAGCGGGCCTCACAGATACGCAGTATTTT
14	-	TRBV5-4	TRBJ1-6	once	CASSWRQSNSPLHF	TGTGCCAGCAGTTGGCGACAGAGTAATTCACCCCTCCACTTT
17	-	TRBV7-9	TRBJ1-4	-	CASSLGRGLGTNEKLFF	TGTGCCAGCAGCTTGGGAAGGGGACTTGGCACTAATGAAAAACTGTTTTTT
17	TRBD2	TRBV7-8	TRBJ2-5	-	CASSLLVLAGIGETQYF	TGTGCCAGCAGCTTATTGGTCCTAGCGGGAATCGGAGAGACCCAGTACTTC
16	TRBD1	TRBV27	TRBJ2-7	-	CASRIVPGQGTYEQYF	TGTGCCAGCAGAATCGTACCGGGACAGGGGACTTACGAGCAGTACTTC
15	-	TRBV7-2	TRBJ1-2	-	CASSLGGGGYYGYTF	TGTGCCAGCAGCTTAGGGGGAGGGGGATACTATGGCTACACCTTC
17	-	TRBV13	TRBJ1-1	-	CASSRNSRGPLNTEAFF	TGTGCCAGCAGCCGTAACTCCAGGGGCCCACTGAACACTGAAGCTTTCTTT
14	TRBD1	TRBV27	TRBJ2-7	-	CASSSGQGFYEQYF	TGTGCCAGCAGCTCAGGACAGGGTTTCTACGAGCAGTACTTC
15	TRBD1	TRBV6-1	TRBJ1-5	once	CASSYDRGRDQPQHF	TGTGCCAGCAGCTACGACAGGGGGCGCGATCAGCCCCAGCATTTT
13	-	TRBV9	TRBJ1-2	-	CASSPDSNYGYTF	TGTGCCAGCAGCCCGGACAGCAACTATGGCTACACCTTC
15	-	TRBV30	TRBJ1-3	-	CAWRETTVSGNTIYF	TGTGCCTGGAGGGAGACGACAGTCTCTGGAAACACCATATATTTT
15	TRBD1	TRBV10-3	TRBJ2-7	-	CAISDSRDRGREQYF	TGTGCCATCAGTGACTCCCGGGACAGGGGGCGCGAGCAGTACTTC
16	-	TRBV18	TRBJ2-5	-	CASSPPVPGHQETQYF	TGTGCCAGCTCACCACCGGTTCCTGGACATCAAGAGACCCAGTACTTC
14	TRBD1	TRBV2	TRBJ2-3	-	CASRKGQGIDTQYF	TGTGCCAGCAGGAAGGGACAGGGAATAGATACGCAGTATTTT
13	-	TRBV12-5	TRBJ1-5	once	CASGLSSGQPQHF	TGTGCTAGCGGACTTTCCAGTGGACAGCCCCAGCATTTT
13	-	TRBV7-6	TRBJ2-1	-	CASSLQALSEQFF	TGTGCCAGCAGCTTACAGGCCCTCAGTGAGCAGTTCTTC
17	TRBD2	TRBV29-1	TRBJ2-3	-	CSVKLAVTSHGTDTQYF	TGCAGCGTCAAACTAGCGGTCACTTCGCACGGCACAGATACGCAGTATTTT
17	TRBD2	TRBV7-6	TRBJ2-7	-	CASSLNLLGGSIYEQYF	TGTGCCAGCAGCTTAAACCTGTTAGGCGGGAGCATCTACGAGCAGTACTTC
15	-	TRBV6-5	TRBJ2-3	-	CASSSKPEVTDTQYF	TGTGCCAGCAGTTCCAAGCCTGAGGTCACAGATACGCAGTATTTT
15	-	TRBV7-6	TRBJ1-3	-	CASSPTPGVGNTIYF	TGTGCCAGCAGCCCGACCCCAGGGGTAGGAAACACCATATATTTT
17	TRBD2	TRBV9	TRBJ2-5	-	CASSEGLAGGPQETQYF	TGTGCCAGCAGCGAGGGACTAGCGGGGGGTCCCCAAGAGACCCAGTACTTC
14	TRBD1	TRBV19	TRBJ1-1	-	CASSMGTGATEAFF	TGTGCCAGTAGTATGGGTACAGGGGCCACTGAAGCTTTCTTT
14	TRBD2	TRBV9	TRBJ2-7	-	CASSAGASGYEQYF	TGTGCCAGCAGCGCTGGGGCTAGCGGGTACGAGCAGTACTTC
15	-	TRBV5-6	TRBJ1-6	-	CASSLVGGYNSPLHF	TGTGCCAGCAGCTTGGTCGGGGGCTATAATTCACCCCTCCACTTT
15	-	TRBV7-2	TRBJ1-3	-	CASSSAGTSGNTIYF	TGTGCCAGCAGCTCGGCAGGGACTTCTGGAAACACCATATATTTT
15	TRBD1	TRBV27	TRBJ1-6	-	CASSPETGGVFRLHF	TGTGCCAGCAGCCCGGAAACAGGGGGCGTTTTTCGCCTCCACTTT
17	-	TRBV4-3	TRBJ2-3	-	CASSQDGKGHLTDTQYF	TGCGCCAGCAGCCAAGATGGGAAGGGACATCTCACAGATACGCAGTATTTT
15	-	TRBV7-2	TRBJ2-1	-	CASSPGGLPGDEQFF	TGTGCCAGCAGCCCCGGGGGACTTCCCGGGGATGAGCAGTTCTTC
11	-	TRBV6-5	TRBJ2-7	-	CASSRGHEQYF	TGTGCCAGCAGCAGGGGTCACGAGCAGTACTTC
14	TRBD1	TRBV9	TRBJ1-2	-	CASSPPTGFYGYTF	TGTGCCAGCAGCCCTCCGACAGGGTTCTATGGCTACACCTTC
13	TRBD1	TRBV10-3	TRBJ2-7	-	CAISEGQGYEQYF	TGTGCCATCAGTGAGGGACAGGGCTACGAGCAGTACTTC
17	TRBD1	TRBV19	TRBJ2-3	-	CASSIVGTGKNTDTQYF	TGTGCCAGTAGTATAGTTGGGACAGGGAAAAACACAGATACGCAGTATTTT
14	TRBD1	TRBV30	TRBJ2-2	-	CAWRIAGGSGELFF	TGTGCCTGGAGGATAGCAGGGGGTTCCGGGGAGCTGTTTTTT
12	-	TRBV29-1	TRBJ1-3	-	CSVERVDGTIYF	TGCAGCGTTGAGAGGGTGGATGGCACCATATATTTT